This section outlines one TCR beta chain sequence together with its context. This sample was included in a study of blood T cell repertoires in COVID-19. Study-wide context: Samples representing acute and convalescent COVID-19 were sourced from the United States, Italy and Spain. T cells, B-cell-depleted T cells, or PBMCs provided the cDNA or gDNA that served as material.

Measured with immunoSEQ multiplex PCR; TCRdb has only the in-frame clones, and not every one. This sample carries about 150,000 clones, about 90% of them seen once, and the ten largest clones take less than 0.6%. Trimming pared 3 bases from V and 5 bases from J, leaving 18 bases between. The CDR3 spans 16 residues. In germline, CDR1 is SGHNT, CDR2 YYREEE (reference sequence). V and J are TRBV5-4 and TRBJ2-1; TRBD2 is a possible D gene (6 bases). This receptor was identified in a man aged 45-60 years with acute or convalescent COVID-19. The sequenced sample consisted of peripheral blood. The CDR3 DNA reads as TGTGCCAGCAGCTCCCTCCCCGGAGGCGGGGACAATGAGCAGTTCTTC. This translates into CASSSLPGGGDNEQFF.